This T cell receptor beta chain stems from a study of response to subunit inactivated influenza vaccine (dated by TCRdb to 2017 to 2018). In the study overall: Deep quantitative profiling of the T cell receptor repertoire was used in the study to follow responses to a trivalent subunit inactivated influenza vaccine. Paper-wide results and their limitations: According to the authors, only a limited number of new T cells may be recruited by each seasonal influenza vaccination.

As to this clonotype: Its antigen is unknown. No quality values exist for individual bases; no much larger clone is one base distant.

Trimmed from V: 3 bases; trimmed from J: 0 bases; junction bases lacking a gene match: 8. Its CDR3 holds 19 amino acids, cysteine through phenylalanine. Just the 57-base CDR3 DNA is kept, in frame starting at base 1. The germline V gene sets CDR1 to SGHVS and CDR2 to FQNEAQ. The receptor library was made with RT-PCR. Sequenced using an Illumina HiSeq 2500. Through fastp at Q25 and MiXCR, TCRdb rebuilt clones from the public reads, retaining in-frame beta chains. Rows are unified per CDR3 protein, each entry keeping the most common DNA and genes. Here the sample has about 500,000 distinct CDR3 sequences; approximately 16% occur a single time. The ten largest account for around 3% of the sample.

The rearranged segments are TRBV7-8 and TRBJ2-6; 10 central bases correspond to TRBD2. The source of this sequence is a man aged 50 to 75 who received an inactivated influenza vaccine. Donor details come from another sample of the same person, matched by shared clones. The sequencing here drew on CD4+ T cells sorted from PBMCs, taken 23 months after vaccination. Here is the DNA: TGTGCCAGCAGCTTGATTGTGGGACTAGCGTCCTCTGGGGCCAACGTCCTGACTTTC. Its amino acids are CASSLIVGLASSGANVLTF. The reference TRBV7-8 and TRBJ2-6 proteins fill in what lies around the CDR3, so the full variable domain reads GAGVSQSPRYKVAKRGQDVALRCDPISGHVSLFWYQQALGQGPEFLTYFQNEAQLDKSGLPSDRFFAERPEGSVSTLKIQRTQQEDSAVYLCASSLIVGLASSGANVLTFGAGSRLTVL.